The next 22 T cell receptor beta chains were all read from a single sample in a study of blood T cells in healthy people across ages. Primed by a sample-barcoded 5' primer and a J-beta primer mix, a second PCR proceeded for about 7 to 11 cycles. TCRdb called the 5' RACE reads again in MiXCR, with one record for every CDR3 protein. The sample holds about 640,000 distinct CDR3 sequences; 58% are singletons and the top ten take over 35%. Sequences were obtained from blood. These receptors all stem from a man aged 55 to 70 in good health.

This chain links TRBV20-1 with TRBJ2-3; 11 bases fit TRBD2. V gave up 3 bases and J gave up 3 bases; unmatched junction bases: 8. In germline, CDR1 is DFQATT, CDR2 SNEGSKA (reference sequence). The CDR3 runs 16 residues. CDR3 region: CSASWVSGGATDTQYF. CDR3 DNA sequence: TGCAGTGCTAGTTGGGTTAGCGGGGGGGCGACAGATACGCAGTATTTT.

This chain connects TRBV7-7 to TRBJ2-7; 8 bases match TRBD1. V dropped 1 base and J dropped 3; count of bases not matched to a gene: 5. This CDR3 is 15 amino acids long. Germline loops: CDR1 SSHAT, CDR2 FNYEAQ (reference sequence). CDR3 region: CASSLDRGEIYEQYF. The CDR3 coding sequence is TGTGCCAGCAGCTTAGACAGGGGGGAAATCTACGAGCAGTACTTC. The full variable domain, with the rest looked up from reference TRBV7-7 and TRBJ2-7, is GAGVSQSPRYKVTKRGQDVTLRCDPISSHATLYWYQQALGQGPEFLTYFNYEAQPDKSGLPSDRFSAERPEGSISTLTIQRTEQRDSAMYRCASSLDRGEIYEQYFGPGTRLTVT.

Concerning this clonotype itself: It may be a read error: a sequence one base away is much more abundant. This chain links TRBV18 with TRBJ2-7; the D gene could be TRBD1 or TRBD2 (5 bases each). The assigned J gene may be wrong: the sequence end matches TRBJ2-5 better. The CDR3 consists of 14 residues. The germline gives CDR1 KGHSH, CDR2 LQKENI. CDR3 sequence (DNA): TGTACCAGCTCACCACCGGGACCGAGGGAGACCCAGTACTTC. The encoded protein is CTSSPPGPRETQYF.

This chain links TRBV12-3 or TRBV12-4 with TRBJ2-1, with 11 nucleotides matching TRBD1. Trimming cost V 5 bases and J 9 bases; bases outside gene matches: 9. The CDR3 contains 15 residues. The CDR3 DNA reads TGTGCCAGCAGTCCCCAGGACAGGGGGCTTGGTGAGCAGTTCTTC. Encoded protein: CASSPQDRGLGEQFF.

The rearrangement joins TRBV3-1 to TRBJ1-2, with D uncertain. Germline V lookup: CDR1 LGHDT, CDR2 YNNKEL (reference sequence). V lost 4 bases to trimming and J lost 3 bases, with 9 bases between them. This CDR3 has 13 amino acids. CDR3 DNA: TGTGCCAGCAGCCCCAACCAGGACTATGGCTACACCTTC. It translates to CASSPNQDYGYTF.

The chain combines TRBV29-1 with TRBJ2-3, with unresolved D. Germline CDR1 and CDR2: SQVTM and ANQGSEA. This CDR3 is built from 13 residues. V was trimmed by 4 bases and J by 0 bases, leaving 8 bases between them. CDR3 coding DNA: TGCAGCGTTGTGCGCCACAGCACAGATACGCAGTATTTT. Residues: CSVVRHSTDTQYF.

The rearrangement uses TRBV27 and TRBJ1-6, with unresolved D. V gave up 6 bases and J gave up 9 bases, with 15 bases separating them. CDR1 is MNHEY and CDR2 is SMNVEV in the germline V gene (reference sequence). CDR3 length equals 14 residues. The CDR3 is CASRTADGSSPLHF. Here the CDR3 DNA reads TGTGCCAGCAGAACAGCGGACGGGTCTTCACCCCTCCACTTT.

This sequence joins TRBV4-1 and TRBJ1-2, with 8 bases lining up with TRBD1. The CDR3 runs 15 residues. V was clipped by 4 bases and J by 4 bases; unmatched bases: 8. The germline V gene encodes CDR1 MGHRA and CDR2 YSYEKL. This CDR3 is CASSPPRGRSYGYTF. The CDR3 region has the DNA TGCGCCAGCAGCCCACCCAGGGGGCGAAGCTATGGCTACACCTTC.

CDR3 in DNA: TGTGCCACCAGCAGCCCAGGTATCCACGAGCAGTACTTC. Translating gives CATSSPGIHEQYF. The rearrangement links TRBV15 to TRBJ2-7; no definite D call. Germline CDR1 LNHNV, CDR2 YYDKDF (reference sequence). The CDR3 has 13 amino acids. V was clipped by 3 bases and J by 5 bases, with 11 bases between them.

The chain employs TRBV28 and TRBJ1-2, with D perhaps TRBD1 (6 bases). The V gene lost 7 bases and the J gene lost 7 bases, with 16 bases spanning the gap. CDR1 and CDR2 from the germline V gene are MDHEN and SYDVKM. The CDR3 is 13 amino acids. CDR3 nucleotide sequence: TGTGCCAGCACAACAACCCAGGGGCCTGGCTACACCTTC. Translating it yields CASTTTQGPGYTF.

The V and J genes are TRBV12-3 or TRBV12-4 and TRBJ1-5; D not resolved. This CDR3 comprises 15 residues. Trimming removed 4 bases from V and 7 bases from J, with 17 bases in between. CDR3 nucleotide sequence: TGTGCCAGCAGTTCCCAGTCGGGGTTCAGGCAGCCCCAGCATTTT. Translated, it gives CASSSQSGFRQPQHF.

In its sample, this clonotype was seen once. The chain has TRBV28 and TRBJ2-5, with D maybe TRBD2 (5 bases). The CDR3 runs to 12 residues. Germline lookup yields CDR1 MDHEN and CDR2 SYDVKM. V lost 6 bases, J lost 7 bases, and 12 bases lay in between. The CDR3 region is CASSGDGGTQYF. The CDR3 nucleotides are TGTGCCAGCAGCGGGGATGGAGGGACCCAGTACTTC.

The chain uses TRBV20-1 and TRBJ2-7; 7 nucleotides agree with TRBD1. Matching the DNA end better, TRBJ2-4 makes the J call doubtful. CDR1 DFQATT and CDR2 SNEGSKA come from the germline V gene (reference sequence). The CDR3 extends over 12 amino acids. The CDR3 sequence: CSVRGGSGIQYF. CDR3 DNA: TGCAGTGTCCGAGGGGGCAGTGGCATTCAGTACTTC.

This sequence joins TRBV21-1 and TRBJ2-7; no check of the table's D call, TRBD2, against the DNA was made. TRBV21-1 corresponds to a pseudogene. This CDR3 is 19 amino acids long. CDR3 DNA: TGTGCCAGCAGTAGACTTTTCCGCCCCCCCGGGACTCTATCCTACGAGCAGTACTTC. The encoded protein is CASSRLFRPPGTLSYEQYF.

V gene TRBV7-2 combines with J gene TRBJ2-3, with D unresolved. The CDR3 spans 13 residues. Trimming removed 5 bases at V and 6 bases at J, with 12 bases between. Per the germline V gene, CDR1 is SGHTA and CDR2 is FQGNSA. CDR3 nucleotides: TGTGCCAGCAGCCCCCCTGGTTCGGATACGCAGTATTTT. This sequence encodes CASSPPGSDTQYF.

This clonotype has a handful of counts. This rearrangement joins TRBV7-9 to TRBJ2-1, with 13 bases aligning to TRBD2. V lost 6 bases and J lost 4; bases outside the gene matches: 9. The germline V gene encodes CDR1 SEHNR and CDR2 FQNEAQ (reference sequence). This CDR3 comprises 17 residues. CDR3 loop: CASSPGGTSGAYNEQFF. The DNA of the CDR3 is TGTGCCAGCAGTCCCGGAGGGACTAGCGGGGCATACAATGAGCAGTTCTTC.

The V gene is TRBV2, the J gene TRBJ2-3, with 10 bases lining up with TRBD2. J lost 1 base, V lost 7 bases, and 8 bases had no gene match. Germline assignment: CDR1 SNHLY and CDR2 FYNNEI. This CDR3 is built from 16 residues. The CDR3 DNA follows: TGTGCCAGCAAGCGGGAGCTAGCGGGGGGCACAGATACGCAGTATTTT. It translates to CASKRELAGGTDTQYF.

The chain employs TRBV12-3 or TRBV12-4 and TRBJ2-1; D call uncertain. The V gene lost 2 bases and the J gene lost 6 bases, with 2 bases spanning the gap. This CDR3 contains 11 residues. CDR3 residues: CASSLFNEQFF. CDR3 coding DNA: TGTGCCAGCAGTTTATTCAATGAGCAGTTCTTC.

The chain is built from TRBV18 and TRBJ2-7, with 8 bases aligning to TRBD2. The V and J ends lost 3 bases and 2 bases, in that order; junction bases with no gene match: 3. Germline V gene sequence: CDR1 KGHSH, CDR2 LQKENI. This CDR3 is 14 amino acids long. This CDR3 reads CASSPPGGAYEQYF. In DNA form, the CDR3 reads TGTGCCAGCTCACCGCCCGGGGGGGCCTACGAGCAGTACTTC.

The chain combines TRBV4-1 with TRBJ1-4, with D uncertain. Germline values: CDR1 MGHRA, CDR2 YSYEKL. The CDR3 is made up of 15 amino acids. V dropped 1 base and J dropped 11 bases, with 17 bases sitting between them. CDR3 protein: CASSQVLSQAGKLFF. The CDR3 DNA sequence: TGCGCCAGCAGCCAAGTTCTTTCCCAGGCGGGGAAACTGTTTTTT.

J is TRBJ2-2 and V is TRBV4-1, with 7 bases matching TRBD1. This CDR3 has 16 amino acids. The germline gives CDR1 MGHRA, CDR2 YSYEKL. With V trimmed by 5 bases and J by 3 bases, 9 bases remained unmatched. CDR3: CASSETTGLYTGELFF. The CDR3 DNA is TGCGCCAGCAGCGAAACGACAGGGTTGTACACCGGGGAGCTGTTTTTT.

The CDR3 region has the DNA TGCGCCAGCAGTGAGTCGACAGGGGACTATGGCTACACCTTC. The encoded protein is CASSESTGDYGYTF. J is TRBJ1-2 and V is TRBV10-2; 8 bases agree with TRBD1. Germline trimming cut 0 bases from V and 3 bases from J; bases unmatched to any gene: 0. The CDR3 runs to 14 residues. From germline, CDR1 is WSHSY and CDR2 SAAADI.